These T cell receptor beta chains were read from a single sample in a study of blood T cell repertoires in COVID-19. Here immunoSEQ multiplex PCR was the method, and the copy in TCRdb shows in-frame clones only, minus some. The table lists around 110,000 clones, less than 90% of them singletons, with roughly 4.3% in the top ten. The sample comprised peripheral blood. These receptor sequences come from a human donor in a cohort sampled during active COVID-19. Each CDR3 is given with its conserved first and last residue. The D gene is left open where the match is weak. Size values are once, few and many counts, or a class for expanded clones, and some rows have none.

J gene,clone size,D gene,V gene,CDR3 DNA,CDR3 protein
TRBJ2-2,once,TRBD2,TRBV5-1,TGCGCCAGCAGCTTGGGTACTAGCGGGACCGGGGAGCTGTTTTTT,CASSLGTSGTGELFF
TRBJ1-1,.,TRBD1,TRBV5-1,TGCGCCAGCAGCTCACAGGGGGCGCGGACTGAAGCTTTCTTT,CASSSQGARTEAFF
TRBJ1-5,few,TRBD1,TRBV7-2,TGTGCCAGCAGCGACCGGGACAGGGGGCGAGGCCCCCAGCATTTT,CASSDRDRGRGPQHF
TRBJ1-1,.,TRBD1,TRBV5-4,TGTGCCAGAAGCTTACAGGGGAGGACTGAAGCTTTCTTT,CARSLQGRTEAFF
TRBJ2-7,once,.,TRBV25-1,TGTGCCAGCAGTGAATCAGGAAAGGCTACCTACGAGCAGTACTTC,CASSESGKATYEQYF
TRBJ1-1,.,TRBD1,TRBV7-8,TGTGCCAGCAGCGTCGGGACAGCCAACACTGAAGCTTTCTTT,CASSVGTANTEAFF
TRBJ1-1,.,.,TRBV28,TGTGCCAGCAGTTTTTTGTTGGCAGGGTCTGAAGCTTTCTTT,CASSFLLAGSEAFF
TRBJ1-1,.,.,TRBV5-4,TGTGCCAGCAGCTCGGGGGTGATGAACACTGAAGCTTTCTTT,CASSSGVMNTEAFF
TRBJ1-2,few,TRBD1,TRBV4-3,TGCGCCAGCAGCCCCACAGGGGGGGGCTATGGCTACACCTTC,CASSPTGGGYGYTF
TRBJ2-1,.,TRBD1,TRBV11-2,TGTGCCAGCAGCCCCACGAGGGGGCTCATGAGCTCCTACAATGAGCAGTTCTTC,CASSPTRGLMSSYNEQFF
TRBJ1-6,.,.,TRBV3-1/TRBV3-2,TGTGCCAGCAGCCCCCCGGGGGGGAATAATTCACCCCTCCACTTT,CASSPPGGNNSPLHF
TRBJ1-1,.,TRBD1,TRBV29-1,TGCAGCGTTGAACGGGACAGGGTTTTAGGGAACACTGAAGCTTTCTTT,CSVERDRVLGNTEAFF
TRBJ2-3,.,TRBD2,TRBV13,TGTGCCAGCAGCTTATCTTTAGCGGGAACGACAGATACGCAGTATTTT,CASSLSLAGTTDTQYF
TRBJ2-5,.,TRBD1,TRBV7-2,TGTGCCAGCAGCTCGGGACAGAGAGAGACCCAGTACTTC,CASSSGQRETQYF
TRBJ2-7,few,.,TRBV30,TGTGCCTGGAGTGTACCGGCCACACTCGGACAGTCCTTTACCCTCTTC,CAWSVPATLGQSFTLF
TRBJ2-7,.,TRBD1,TRBV6-5,TGTGCCAGCAGCCCATCGGGGACAGTCTACGAGCAGTACTTC,CASSPSGTVYEQYF